The clone carrying this T cell receptor (beta chain) has just a few counts. The antigen remains undetermined. The data stem from a study of T-cell memory formation after mild COVID-19. Study overall: Largely, TCR clusters stayed within a single donor. Study results and limitations: The CD4+ clones that contracted clustered mainly within CM and EM, and the CD8+ clones concentrated in EMRA. Memory sampled before infection contained some responding clones, suggesting cross-reactive memory joined. Contracting clones from day 15 to 85 showed balanced CD4/CD8; later expanders favored CD4+.

One entry per CDR3 protein results from TCRdb running MiXCR on the 5' RACE reads. The table includes roughly 110,000 distinct CDR3 sequences, 15% to 20% detected once. Trimming removed 2 bases at V and 1 base at J, with 20 bases between. Germline lookup yields CDR1 SEHNR and CDR2 FQNEAQ (reference sequence). This CDR3 contains 19 residues. The sequenced sample was PBMCs or a T cell subset sorted from them (not recorded which). The J gene is TRBJ1-4, the V gene TRBV7-9; no definite D call. This TCR derives from an adult woman who had mild COVID-19 (a few samples of this study predate the infection). Cell type and time point are not known. The CDR3: CASSLPTGSSGLTNEKLFF. The CDR3, as DNA: TGTGCCAGCAGCTTACCCACTGGGAGTTCGGGTCTAACTAATGAAAAACTGTTTTTT.